Below are 8 T cell receptor beta chains sequenced from a single sample in a study of CD8+ T cells in alopecia areata. The treatment: oral pan-JAK inhibitor, 5-10 mg twice daily. Sequencing used cDNA as its template, made by extracting RNA and reverse transcribing it. Generated by immunoSEQ multiplex PCR, the TCRdb table keeps only in-frame clones and is missing some. The profile shows around 170,000 clones, 51% of them singletons. The sample in question was CD8+ T cells sorted from blood, obtained around week 52, from a patient treated with tofacitinib. These receptors were obtained from a human donor with alopecia areata.

The V gene is TRBV6-6, the J gene TRBJ2-7, with D possibly being TRBD1 (6 bases). This CDR3 is built from 16 residues. Trimming stripped 2 bases from V and 0 bases from J, with 14 bases between. CDR1 is MNHNY and CDR2 is SVGAGI in the germline V gene (reference sequence). CDR3 amino acids: CASSYSPGASSYEQYF. The CDR3 region has the DNA TGTGCCAGCAGTTACAGTCCAGGGGCTTCCTCCTACGAGCAGTACTTC.

The chain carries TRBV2 and TRBJ1-1; D unclear. Trimming removed 3 bases from V and 0 bases from J, with 2 bases in between. The germline V gene encodes CDR1 SNHLY and CDR2 FYNNEI. The length of the CDR3 is 12 residues. CDR3 residues: CASSDLNTEAFF. In nucleotides, the CDR3 is TGTGCCAGCAGTGACCTGAACACTGAAGCTTTCTTT.

This clone was found a few times. The rearrangement links TRBV7-9 to TRBJ2-7; tentatively, D is TRBD1 (6 bases). The CDR3 has 14 residues. Deletions cut 1 base from V and 2 bases from J, with 9 bases between. The V gene's germline CDR1 is SEHNR and CDR2 FQNEAQ (reference sequence). CDR3 nucleotides: TGTGCCAGCAGCTTAGGAGGGGACACCTACGAGCAGTACTTC. Translated, it gives CASSLGGDTYEQYF.

V usage is TRBV13 and J usage is TRBJ2-1; no reliable D call. The germline V gene encodes CDR1 PRHDT and CDR2 FYEKMQ (reference sequence). This CDR3 region has 11 residues. Trimming took 5 bases from V and 10 from J, leaving 9 bases between them. The CDR3 DNA reads as TGTGCCAGCAGCGTGGTCGGGGAGCAGTTCTTC. As protein: CASSVVGEQFF.

The V and J genes are TRBV9 and TRBJ2-3, with D perhaps matching TRBD1 or TRBD2 (5 bases each). V was clipped by 3 bases and J by 7 bases, with 18 bases between them. CDR3 size: 15 residues. Germline loops: CDR1 SGDLS, CDR2 YYNGEE. The CDR3 nucleotides are TGTGCCAGCAGCGAAATCCAGGGAGATCAGAATACGCAGTATTTT. It yields the protein CASSEIQGDQNTQYF.

This clone was seen a single time. The genes are TRBV2 and TRBJ1-6, with 7 nucleotides matching TRBD1. CDR3 length: 14 residues. V was clipped by 8 bases and J by 8 bases; unmatched bases: 9. Germline-derived CDR1 and CDR2 are SNHLY and FYNNEI. This CDR3 reads CASPGGTAYSPLHF. In DNA, the CDR3 is TGTGCCAGCCCCGGGGGGACAGCTTATTCACCCCTCCACTTT.

V usage is TRBV6-5 and J usage is TRBJ2-3; D is uncertain. The germline gives CDR1 MNHEY, CDR2 SVGAGI. Trimming cost V 8 bases and J 1 base, with 10 bases left between them. The CDR3 length is 13 residues. The CDR3 coding sequence is TGTGCCAGCGCCCGTGATGGCACAGATACGCAGTATTTT. Translation: CASARDGTDTQYF.

V usage is TRBV11-2 and J usage is TRBJ2-7; 9 nucleotides align to TRBD1. The V gene's germline CDR1 is SGHAT and CDR2 FQNNGV. Trimming at V came to 10 bases and at J to 7 bases, leaving 14 bases not matched to a gene. The CDR3 loop spans 14 amino acids. CDR3 loop: CAIDNHRGRGEQYF. The CDR3 region has the DNA TGTGCCATCGACAACCACAGGGGGCGTGGAGAGCAGTACTTC.